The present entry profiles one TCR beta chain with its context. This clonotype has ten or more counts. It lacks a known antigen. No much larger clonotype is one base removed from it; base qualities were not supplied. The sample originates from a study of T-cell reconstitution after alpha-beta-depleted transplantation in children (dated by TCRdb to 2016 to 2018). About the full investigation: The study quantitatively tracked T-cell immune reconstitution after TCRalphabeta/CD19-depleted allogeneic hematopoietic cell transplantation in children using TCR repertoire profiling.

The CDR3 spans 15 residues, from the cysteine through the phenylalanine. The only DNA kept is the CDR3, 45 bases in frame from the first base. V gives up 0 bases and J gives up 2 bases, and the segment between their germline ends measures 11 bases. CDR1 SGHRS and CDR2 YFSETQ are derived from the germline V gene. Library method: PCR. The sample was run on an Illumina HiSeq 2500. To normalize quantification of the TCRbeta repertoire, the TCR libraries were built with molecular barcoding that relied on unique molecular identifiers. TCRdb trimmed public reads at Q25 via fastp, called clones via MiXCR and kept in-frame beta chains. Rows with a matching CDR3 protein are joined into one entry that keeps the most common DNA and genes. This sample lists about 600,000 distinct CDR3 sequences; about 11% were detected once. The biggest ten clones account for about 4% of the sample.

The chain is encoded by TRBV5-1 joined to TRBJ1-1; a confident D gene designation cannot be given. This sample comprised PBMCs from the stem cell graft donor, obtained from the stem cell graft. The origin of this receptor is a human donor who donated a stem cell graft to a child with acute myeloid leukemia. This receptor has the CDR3 CASSLDSGSNTEAFF. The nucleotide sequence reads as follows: TGCGCCAGCAGCTTGGATAGCGGGTCCAACACTGAAGCTTTCTTT. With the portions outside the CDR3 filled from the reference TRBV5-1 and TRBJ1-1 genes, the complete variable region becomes KAGVTQTPRYLIKTRGQQVTLSCSPISGHRSVSWYQQTPGQGLQFLFEYFSETQRNKGNFPGRFSGRQFSNSRSEMNVSTLELGDSALYLCASSLDSGSNTEAFFGQGTRLTVV.